Listed below are T cell receptor beta chains from one sample, sequenced in a study of T cell changes during pregnancy in multiple sclerosis. The data were produced by immunoSEQ multiplex PCR, yet TCRdb's version contains in-frame clones alone and is incomplete. Here the sample spans approximately 14,000 clones, approximately 95% being singletons. The source was peripheral blood, collected in the second trimester of pregnancy. The receptors stem from a female donor in good health, enrolled as a control in a pregnancy study. CDR3s include the opening cysteine and the closing phenylalanine or tryptophan. The D gene is left open where the match is weak. A row's size may be missing; if present it is once, few, many or a size class.

d_gene	j_gene	v_gene	abundance	CDR3nt	CDR3aa
TRBD2	TRBJ2-1	TRBV11-2	.	TGTGCCAGCAGCTACAGACTAGCGGGGGTCTACAATGAGCAGTTCTTC	CASSYRLAGVYNEQFF
TRBD2	TRBJ2-1	TRBV2	.	TGTGCCAGCACCGTTACTAGCGGGAGGAAATTCTTC	CASTVTSGRKFF
TRBD2	TRBJ2-3	TRBV14	.	TGTGCCAGCAGCCAAGAGGGGACTTCGGCGGGAGTGCGGACAGATACGCAGTATTTT	CASSQEGTSAGVRTDTQYF
.	TRBJ2-6	TRBV7-3	.	TGTGCCAGCAGCTTAGGAGGTGGGGCCAACGTCCTGACTTTC	CASSLGGGANVLTF
TRBD1	TRBJ2-2	TRBV28	once	TGTGCCACGGACAGGGAGAACACCGGGGAGCTGTTTTTT	CATDRENTGELFF
.	TRBJ1-5	TRBV7-2	.	TGTGCCAGCAGCCCCAGTAGCAATCAGCCCCAGCATTTT	CASSPSSNQPQHF
TRBD2	TRBJ2-3	TRBV4-1	.	TGCGCCAGCAGCCAAGGGGCGCTAGCGGGGGGGCCAACAGATACGCAGTATTTT	CASSQGALAGGPTDTQYF
TRBD2	TRBJ2-7	TRBV5-1	.	TGCGCCAGCAGCCCTATACACGCGGGGGGGACGAGAGAGCAGTACTTC	CASSPIHAGGTREQYF
TRBD2	TRBJ2-7	TRBV14	.	TGTGCCAGCAGCCAGATGGGACTAGCGAATAACGAGCAGTACTTC	CASSQMGLANNEQYF
TRBD1	TRBJ1-6	TRBV6-6	once	TGTGCCGCCAAGAGGGGACAGAGCTCCTATAATTCACCCCTCCACTTT	CAAKRGQSSYNSPLHF
TRBD1	TRBJ2-4	TRBV5-1	.	TGCGCCAGCAGCTTGGGACAGGGCTCGGAAAACATTCAGTACTTC	CASSLGQGSENIQYF
.	TRBJ2-2	TRBV4-1	.	TGCGCCAGCAGCCAAGCGGGAGATAGTACCGGGGAGCTGTTTTTT	CASSQAGDSTGELFF
.	TRBJ1-2	TRBV7-9	.	TGTGCCAGCAGCTCCGACAGTTACTATGGCTACACCTTC	CASSSDSYYGYTF
.	TRBJ1-4	TRBV5-1	.	TGCGCCAGCAGCGGTGACGCGGGGACGGGTGAAAAACTGTTTTTT	CASSGDAGTGEKLFF
TRBD2	TRBJ2-3	TRBV28	.	TGTGCCAGCAAAAAGTTCGGGACTAGCGGGGGCCTCACAGATACACAGTATTTT	CASKKFGTSGGLTDTQYF